The source of this TCR beta chain is a study of blood T cell repertoires in COVID-19. For the study at large: Sites in the United States, Italy and Spain provided acute and convalescent COVID-19 samples. From T cells, B-cell-depleted T cells, or PBMCs came the material, which was cDNA or gDNA.

Original methodology: Using reference gene primer amplification, nucleated cell counts were estimated. Repertoires were generated with immunoSEQ multiplex PCR, while TCRdb's copy carries only in-frame clones and drops some. The DNA gave D and trimming, while V, J and clone size come from that table. The table lists around 70,000 clones, approximately 83% of them singletons, with around 43% in the top ten. Trimming took off 2 bases at V and 4 bases at J, with 14 bases between the two ends. The germline gives CDR1 SQVTM, CDR2 ANQGSEA. CDR3 length: 14 residues. This clone was seen a handful of times. This chain uses TRBV29-1 with TRBJ1-1; D might be TRBD1 (6 bases). The source material was peripheral blood. This sequence was found in an elderly man with acute or convalescent COVID-19. The CDR3 loop is CSVERQGGGTEAFF. The CDR3 DNA reads as TGCAGCGTTGAAAGGCAGGGAGGGGGCACTGAAGCTTTCTTT.